Each of the 17 T cell receptor beta chains below was sequenced from the same sample in a study of T cells after somatic rescue of genetic block (dated by TCRdb to the early 2020s). Library generation was performed with the immunoSEQ multiplex PCR assay. TCRdb provides this immuneACCESS table in a form limited to in-frame rearrangements. Some clones are lacking; in checked studies, under half of them reflect an unresolved V gene, and why the rest are absent is not known. The table for this sample lists about 88,000 clones; approximately 90% of them were counted only once. The ten most abundant clones make up about 1.5% of the sample. Sequenced input: peripheral blood mononuclear cells (PBMCs). The receptors were sampled from a young woman.

As DNA, the CDR3 is TGCAGCGCGGGACAGGTGAACACTGAAGCTTTCTTT. As protein: CSAGQVNTEAFF. V gene TRBV29-1 combines with J gene TRBJ1-1, with 8 bases fitting TRBD1. The CDR3 is made up of 12 amino acids. J was trimmed by 0 bases and V by 7 bases; bases with no gene match: 1. Germline V lookup: CDR1 SQVTM, CDR2 ANQGSEA.

V usage is TRBV25-1 and J usage is TRBJ1-1; D call uncertain. The CDR3 runs 15 residues. Germline V lookup: CDR1 MGHDK, CDR2 SYGVNS. The V end was cut by 7 bases, the J end by 2 bases, with 17 bases between. The CDR3 loop is CASTREGNLNTEAFF. The CDR3 nucleotides are TGTGCCAGCACTAGAGAGGGAAACTTAAACACTGAAGCTTTCTTT. The full variable domain, with the rest looked up from reference TRBV25-1 and TRBJ1-1, is EADIYQTPRYLVIGTGKKITLECSQTMGHDKMYWYQQDPGMELHLIHYSYGVNSTEKGDLSSESTVSRIRTEHFPLTLESARPSHTSQYLCASTREGNLNTEAFFGQGTRLTVV.

The chain has TRBV19 and TRBJ2-7, with D uncertain. V was pared by 2 bases and J by 0 bases, with 8 bases between. The CDR3 extends over 14 amino acids. Germline values: CDR1 LNHDA, CDR2 SQIVND (reference sequence). The DNA of the CDR3 is TGTGCCAGTAGTATAAGGGCTTCCTCCTACGAGCAGTACTTC. It specifies CASSIRASSYEQYF.

This sequence joins TRBV19 and TRBJ1-4; D uncertain. CDR3 length: 14 residues. With 0 bases removed from V and 8 bases from J, the gap between germline ends came to 10 bases. Germline assignment: CDR1 LNHDA and CDR2 SQIVND (reference sequence). The CDR3 loop reads CASSIDLGQEKLFF. The CDR3 bases are TGTGCCAGTAGTATAGATCTCGGGCAGGAAAAACTGTTTTTT.

The V call is TRBV5-1, the J call TRBJ1-1; 9 bases are a match to TRBD1. Germline trimming cut 3 bases from V and 10 bases from J; bases unmatched to any gene: 1. The germline gives CDR1 SGHRS, CDR2 YFSETQ. The CDR3 covers 11 residues. The CDR3 sequence: CASSSGQGAFF. The CDR3 bases are TGCGCCAGCAGCTCGGGACAGGGAGCTTTCTTT.

The gene calls are TRBV5-1 and TRBJ2-4; no clear D gene. Looked up from germline, CDR1 is SGHRS and CDR2 is YFSETQ. The ends were cut back, 2 bases at V and 0 bases at J, with 6 bases in the middle. This CDR3 contains 14 residues. The CDR3 coding sequence is TGCGCCAGCAGCTTCCGACTAGCCAAAAACATTCAGTACTTC. This sequence encodes CASSFRLAKNIQYF.

The genes are TRBV7-8 and TRBJ2-6; D gene uncertain. The V end was cut by 6 bases, the J end by 9 bases, with 9 bases between. The CDR3 is made up of 12 amino acids. Germline lookup yields CDR1 SGHVS and CDR2 FQNEAQ. The CDR3 DNA reads as TGTGCCAGCAGGGCTATAGACAACGTCCTGACTTTC. Its protein is CASRAIDNVLTF.

The rearrangement joins TRBV5-5 to TRBJ2-5; D gene ambiguous. Germline assignment: CDR1 SGHKS and CDR2 YYEKEE (reference sequence). V was clipped by 4 bases and J by 5 bases, with 15 bases between them. The CDR3 runs to 14 residues. The CDR3 loop is CASSRGWAPETQYF. DNA for the CDR3: TGTGCCAGCAGCCGTGGATGGGCCCCGGAGACCCAGTACTTC.

V usage is TRBV5-1 and J usage is TRBJ2-7, with D tentatively TRBD1 (6 bases). The CDR3 has 14 amino acids. Germline-derived CDR1 and CDR2 are SGHRS and YFSETQ. Trimming pared 0 bases from V and 0 bases from J, leaving 7 bases between. CDR3 nucleotides: TGCGCCAGCAGCTTGGAACAGGGCTCCTACGAGCAGTACTTC. Protein product: CASSLEQGSYEQYF. Complete variable domain (other parts from reference TRBV5-1 and TRBJ2-7): KAGVTQTPRYLIKTRGQQVTLSCSPISGHRSVSWYQQTPGQGLQFLFEYFSETQRNKGNFPGRFSGRQFSNSRSEMNVSTLELGDSALYLCASSLEQGSYEQYFGPGTRLTVT.

V and J are TRBV10-3 and TRBJ2-5; the D is unclear. Germline V gene data show CDR1 as ENHRY and CDR2 as SYGVKD. The ends were cut back, 10 bases at V and 2 bases at J, with 8 bases in the middle. CDR3 length: 11 amino acids. The CDR3 sequence is CATAFQETQYF. CDR3 bases: TGTGCCACCGCGTTTCAAGAGACCCAGTACTTC.

The chain carries TRBV28 and TRBJ2-4; possibly TRBD2 for D (6 bases). Germline values: CDR1 MDHEN, CDR2 SYDVKM. Trimming removed 2 bases at V and 7 bases at J, with 12 bases between. CDR3 length equals 14 residues. The CDR3 bases are TGTGCCAGCAGTTTACTAGCTCGGGGGAACATTCAGTACTTC. This translates into CASSLLARGNIQYF.

J is TRBJ1-5 and V is TRBV6-5; TRBD1 might be the D (5 bases). The CDR3 extends over 13 amino acids. V was trimmed by 4 bases and J by 4 bases, leaving 8 bases between them. Germline CDR1 is MNHEY and CDR2 is SVGAGI. CDR3 in amino acids: CASSSGANQPQHF. CDR3 sequence (DNA): TGTGCCAGCAGTTCCGGGGCGAATCAGCCCCAGCATTTT.

J is TRBJ2-1 and V is TRBV5-1; unclear D gene. Looked up from germline, CDR1 is SGHRS and CDR2 is YFSETQ. The length of the CDR3 is 14 residues. V was pared by 3 bases and J by 9 bases, with 16 bases between. The CDR3 reads CASSSPRRSREQFF. CDR3 in DNA: TGCGCCAGCAGCTCCCCCCGTAGGTCGCGTGAGCAGTTCTTC.

This chain uses TRBV27 with TRBJ1-2; weak D call: TRBD1 (6 bases). V was cut by 0 bases and J by 8 bases, with 16 bases left in between. Looked up from germline, CDR1 is MNHEY and CDR2 is SMNVEV (reference sequence). The CDR3 runs to 15 residues. CDR3 DNA sequence: TGTGCCAGCAGTTTATCGACCGGGGGGGCAGGGGGCTACACCTTC. This translates into CASSLSTGGAGGYTF.

As concerns this clone: The sample carries other DNA sequences with the same CDR3. The rearrangement joins TRBV6-5 to TRBJ2-7, with D hard to call. CDR3 size: 14 residues. V was pared by 0 bases and J by 1 base, with 7 bases between. Germline V gene lookup returns CDR1 MNHEY and CDR2 SVGAGI. The chain's CDR3 is CASSYSPESYEQYF. The CDR3 DNA reads TGTGCCAGCAGTTACTCCCCAGAATCCTACGAGCAGTACTTC.

The chain employs TRBV28 and TRBJ2-3; 8 bases map to TRBD2. The germline V gene has CDR1 MDHEN and CDR2 SYDVKM. The CDR3 is made up of 14 amino acids. Germline trimming cut 5 bases from V and 2 bases from J; bases unmatched to any gene: 3. The CDR3 is CASSSGGLTDTQYF. The DNA of the CDR3 is TGTGCCAGCAGTAGCGGGGGACTCACAGATACGCAGTATTTT.

This chain connects TRBV6-5 to TRBJ2-1; no clear D. CDR3 size: 14 residues. Germline CDR1 reads MNHEY; CDR2 reads SVGAGI. Trimming took off 6 bases at V and 9 bases at J, with 18 bases between the two ends. The CDR3 is CASSQTDQLREQFF. In DNA form, the CDR3 reads TGTGCCAGCAGCCAAACCGATCAGTTGCGTGAGCAGTTCTTC.